One sample yielded the 26 T cell receptor beta chains listed below, sequenced in a study of blood T cell repertoires in COVID-19 (dated by TCRdb to about 2020). The library was generated by the immunoSEQ multiplex PCR assay. Imported from immuneACCESS, the table was reduced by TCRdb to in-frame sequences with V and J called. These copies leave out some clones; in studies compared against another copy, an unresolved V gene accounts for under half, and the cause of the remainder is not known. The sample yields approximately 160,000 clones; just over 85% were counted once. In total, the top ten clones hold around 7% of the sample. The specimen was peripheral blood. The receptor source for this set is a man aged 50-59 years with active or convalescent COVID-19.

The J gene is TRBJ2-3, the V gene TRBV3-1 (or the pseudogene TRBV3-2), with 11 positions matching TRBD2. With 3 bases clipped from V and 6 bases from J, the junction kept 8 bases outside the gene matches. The germline gives CDR1 LGHDT, CDR2 YNNKEL (reference sequence). This CDR3 contains 16 residues. The CDR3 DNA reads TGTGCCAGCAGCCAGCGGTTAGCGGGGGGGCTGGATACGCAGTATTTT. It yields the protein CASSQRLAGGLDTQYF.

V and J are TRBV25-1 and TRBJ1-5, with a tentative D call TRBD1 (6 bases). CDR1 is MGHDK and CDR2 is SYGVNS in the germline V gene. The V end was cut by 6 bases, the J end by 2 bases, with 17 bases between. The CDR3 runs 16 residues. The CDR3 protein is CASSANTGSGNQPQHF. The CDR3 coding sequence is TGTGCCAGCAGCGCTAATACAGGGTCTGGCAATCAGCCCCAGCATTTT. Based on the CDR3 plus reference TRBV25-1 and TRBJ1-5, the full variable domain is EADIYQTPRYLVIGTGKKITLECSQTMGHDKMYWYQQDPGMELHLIHYSYGVNSTEKGDLSSESTVSRIRTEHFPLTLESARPSHTSQYLCASSANTGSGNQPQHFGDGTRLSIL.

V and J are TRBV7-9 and TRBJ2-1; a weak D match, TRBD2 (6 bases). V dropped 10 bases and J dropped 5 bases, with 15 bases sitting between them. CDR3 length: 13 residues. Germline lookup yields CDR1 SEHNR and CDR2 FQNEAQ (reference sequence). The CDR3 loop is CAKRDFPDNEQFF. The CDR3 region has the DNA TGTGCCAAACGGGACTTTCCCGACAATGAGCAGTTCTTC.

CDR3 in DNA: TGCGCCAGCAGCCAAGATAGGGGAGGGATTAATACGCAGTATTTT. It is translated as CASSQDRGGINTQYF. The chain combines TRBV4-3 with TRBJ2-3, with TRBD2 matching over 7 bases. The germline gives CDR1 LGHNA, CDR2 YSLEER. The CDR3 loop spans 15 amino acids. J gave up 7 bases and V 0 bases, and 7 bases lay outside the gene matches.

The chain couples TRBV7-9 to TRBJ1-1, with a tentative D call TRBD1 (6 bases). Per the germline V gene, CDR1 is SEHNR and CDR2 is FQNEAQ (reference sequence). The CDR3 totals 15 residues. The germline V and J ends were trimmed by 5 bases and 0 bases, with 13 bases remaining between them. The CDR3 is CASSPQGTLNTEAFF. For the CDR3, the DNA is TGTGCCAGCAGCCCGCAGGGGACCCTGAACACTGAAGCTTTCTTT. The full variable domain, completed using reference TRBV7-9 and TRBJ1-1, is DTGVSQNPRHKITKRGQNVTFRCDPISEHNRLYWYRQTLGQGPEFLTYFQNEAQLEKSRLLSDRFSAERPKGSFSTLEIQRTEQGDSAMYLCASSPQGTLNTEAFFGQGTRLTVV.

J is TRBJ2-1 and V is TRBV7-3, with 7 bases that match TRBD2. Trimming cost V 5 bases and J 6 bases; bases outside gene matches: 16. The CDR3 has 17 residues. Per the germline V gene, CDR1 is SGHTA and CDR2 is FQGTGA. CDR3 amino acids: CASSPTRSGGLSNEQFF. The DNA of the CDR3 is TGTGCCAGCAGCCCCACCCGTTCGGGAGGACTCTCCAATGAGCAGTTCTTC.

This chain connects TRBV27 to TRBJ1-5, with D maybe TRBD1 (6 bases). The CDR3 is 14 amino acids. From germline, CDR1 is MNHEY and CDR2 SMNVEV (reference sequence). V lost 6 bases to trimming and J lost 6 bases, with 15 bases between them. CDR3 region: CASRLQGSSQPQHF. In DNA, the CDR3 is TGTGCCAGCAGACTACAGGGCTCGAGTCAGCCCCAGCATTTT.

The chain carries TRBV24-1 and TRBJ2-2, with D uncertain. The CDR3 is 13 amino acids. The germline V gene encodes CDR1 KGHDR and CDR2 SFDVKD. Trimming cost V 4 bases and J 4 bases, with 6 bases left between them. The CDR3: CATSEDSTGELFF. For the CDR3, the DNA is TGTGCCACCAGTGAAGACTCCACCGGGGAGCTGTTTTTT.

The chain combines TRBV18 with TRBJ2-5; 14 bases fit TRBD2. J lost 7 bases, V lost 6 bases, and 10 bases had no gene match. CDR1 and CDR2 (germline): KGHSH, LQKENI. The CDR3 runs 16 residues. DNA for the CDR3: TGTGCCAGCTCCGCGACTAGCGGGGGGGCCGTGTGGACCCAGTACTTC. Translated, it gives CASSATSGGAVWTQYF.

The chain links TRBV19 to TRBJ2-7, with D perhaps TRBD2 (6 bases). The germline V gene encodes CDR1 LNHDA and CDR2 SQIVND (reference sequence). Trimming took 6 bases from V and 0 from J, leaving 9 bases between them. This CDR3 is built from 13 residues. CDR3 bases: TGTGCCAGTAGGTACGGGGGCTCCTACGAGCAGTACTTC. This gives the protein CASRYGGSYEQYF. Variable domain in full (rest from reference TRBV19 and TRBJ2-7): DGGITQSPKYLFRKEGQNVTLSCEQNLNHDAMYWYRQDPGQGLRLIYYSQIVNDFQKGDIAEGYSVSREKKESFPLTVTSAQKNPTAFYLCASRYGGSYEQYFGPGTRLTVT.

The V gene is TRBV6-5, the J gene TRBJ2-1, with 8 bases identical to TRBD2. The CDR3 consists of 15 residues. V lost 4 bases and J lost 6; bases outside the gene matches: 8. Germline V lookup: CDR1 MNHEY, CDR2 SVGAGI. In nucleotides, the CDR3 is TGTGCCAGCAGTTCCCCGGGAGGGCCCGGCAATGAGCAGTTCTTC. Protein product: CASSSPGGPGNEQFF.

This clone was recorded only once. The V gene is TRBV9, the J gene TRBJ2-5; possible D gene TRBD2, 5 bases. The CDR3 loop spans 14 amino acids. Between the trimmed V and J ends, which lost 0 bases and 4 bases, there was a span of 10 bases. CDR1 and CDR2 (germline): SGDLS, YYNGEE. The CDR3: CASSVVPGSETQYF. The CDR3 nucleotides are TGTGCCAGCAGCGTAGTTCCGGGATCAGAGACCCAGTACTTC. The variable domain in full, with the rest retrieved from reference TRBV9 and TRBJ2-5, is DSGVTQTPKHLITATGQRVTLRCSPRSGDLSVYWYQQSLDQGLQFLIQYYNGEERAKGNILERFSAQQFPDLHSELNLSSLELGDSALYFCASSVVPGSETQYFGPGTRLLVL.

This clone was observed a single time. The V gene is TRBV6-5, the J gene TRBJ1-3, with D unresolved. In germline, CDR1 is MNHEY, CDR2 SVGAGI. The CDR3 is made up of 15 amino acids. Trimming left V 7 bases short and J 0 bases short, with 13 bases between. CDR3 nucleotide sequence: TGTGCCAGCACAGAGCTTAGGAGCTCTGGAAACACCATATATTTT. Protein product: CASTELRSSGNTIYF.

This rearrangement joins TRBV5-4 to TRBJ1-6; D is possibly TRBD1 (6 bases). Germline V lookup: CDR1 SGHNT, CDR2 YYREEE (reference sequence). The V gene lost 0 bases and the J gene lost 7 bases, with 17 bases spanning the gap. CDR3 length equals 17 residues. CDR3: CASSLAAGANRNSPLHF. The CDR3, as DNA: TGTGCCAGCAGCTTGGCCGCAGGGGCGAACCGGAATTCACCCCTCCACTTT.

This clone was seen a single time. The chain employs TRBV18 and TRBJ1-4; 9 bases line up with TRBD1. The CDR3 totals 19 residues. Looked up from germline, CDR1 is KGHSH and CDR2 is LQKENI. V dropped 2 bases and J dropped 0; count of bases not matched to a gene: 10. The CDR3 DNA sequence: TGTGCCAGCTCACCAAAGGCGGGACAGGGTATTGCAACTAATGAAAAACTGTTTTTT. The encoded protein is CASSPKAGQGIATNEKLFF. Full variable domain (missing parts from reference TRBV18 and TRBJ1-4): NAGVMQNPRHLVRRRGQEARLRCSPMKGHSHVYWYRQLPEEGLKFMVYLQKENIIDESGMPKERFSAEFPKEGPSILRIQQVVRGDSAAYFCASSPKAGQGIATNEKLFFGSGTQLSVL.

The V gene is TRBV6-5, the J gene TRBJ2-7, with 9 nucleotides matching TRBD2. Germline V gene data show CDR1 as MNHEY and CDR2 as SVGAGI. The trim removed 7 bases at V and 4 bases at J, leaving 8 bases unmatched. The CDR3 is 14 residues long. This chain's CDR3 is CASKAGLAWYEQYF. The CDR3 DNA is TGTGCCAGCAAGGCGGGACTAGCATGGTACGAGCAGTACTTC.

This clone was seen a single time. The chain combines TRBV4-2 with TRBJ2-7; 9 bases align to TRBD1. This CDR3 comprises 14 residues. The V gene end was trimmed by 1 base and the J gene end by 8 bases; junction bases not matched to a gene: 6. Germline lookup yields CDR1 LGHNA and CDR2 YNFKEQ. The CDR3 loop reads CASSQAGTGSQQYF. The CDR3, as DNA: TGTGCCAGCAGCCAAGCCGGGACAGGGAGCCAGCAGTACTTC.

The chain carries TRBV6-5 and TRBJ1-5; D might be TRBD1 (6 bases). V was clipped by 10 bases and J by 5 bases, with 15 bases between them. This CDR3 has 13 amino acids. Germline values: CDR1 MNHEY, CDR2 SVGAGI. The CDR3 coding sequence is TGTGCCACCTCCAAAGGGGGACATCAGCCCCAGCATTTT. It is translated as CATSKGGHQPQHF.

The genes are TRBV6-1 and TRBJ1-2; D not resolved. The CDR3 length is 13 residues. The V end was cut by 0 bases, the J end by 8 bases, with 10 bases between. The germline V gene encodes CDR1 MNHNS and CDR2 SASEGT. CDR3 DNA: TGTGCCAGCAGTGAAGCCAGTTTCAGGGGCTACACCTTC. This gives the protein CASSEASFRGYTF.

The chain combines TRBV7-7 with TRBJ1-6; D is undetermined. The CDR3 sequence is 14 residues long. Germline assignment: CDR1 SSHAT and CDR2 FNYEAQ (reference sequence). CDR3 sequence (DNA): TGTGCTAGCTTGCCAAACAATAAAGATTCACCCCTCCACTTT. Protein: CASLPNNKDSPLHF.

In this sample, this clone turned up once. V usage is TRBV5-8 and J usage is TRBJ2-6; perhaps TRBD1 as D (6 bases). Germline V lookup: CDR1 SGHTS, CDR2 YDEGEE. Trimming took off 0 bases at V and 4 bases at J, with 8 bases between the two ends. The CDR3 runs to 15 residues. CDR3 protein: CASSLAGVGANVLTF. CDR3 nucleotide sequence: TGTGCCAGCAGCTTGGCAGGGGTGGGGGCCAACGTCCTGACTTTC.

V and J are TRBV18 and TRBJ2-5, with 7 bases fitting TRBD1. The CDR3 spans 16 residues. CDR1 and CDR2 (germline): KGHSH, LQKENI. Losses at the gene ends were 3 bases for V and 2 bases for J; bases not matched to a gene: 9. The CDR3 is CASSPLGGRGQETQYF. The CDR3 coding sequence is TGTGCCAGCTCACCCCTAGGTGGCAGGGGGCAAGAGACCCAGTACTTC.

This sequence joins TRBV11-2 and TRBJ1-3; a possible D gene is TRBD1 (5 bases). Germline V gene data show CDR1 as SGHAT and CDR2 as FQNNGV. CDR3 length: 15 residues. Trimming left V 6 bases short and J 0 bases short, with 12 bases between. Here the CDR3 reads CASSSRQHSGNTIYF. The CDR3, as DNA: TGTGCCAGCAGTTCGCGACAGCACTCTGGAAACACCATATATTTT.

The chain carries TRBV24-1 and TRBJ2-1, with D perhaps TRBD1 (6 bases). CDR1 KGHDR and CDR2 SFDVKD come from the germline V gene. Trimming took off 2 bases at V and 1 base at J, with 20 bases between the two ends. The CDR3 is 19 residues long. DNA of the CDR3: TGTGCCACCAGTGATTCCGAACCCGGGACACTTGGATCCTACAATGAGCAGTTCTTC. This translates into CATSDSEPGTLGSYNEQFF.

This chain joins TRBV12-1 and TRBJ2-7; the D segment call TRBD2 is taken from the table without a DNA check. TRBV12-1 is a pseudogene. The CDR3 has 17 amino acids. The CDR3 sequence: CASSFRLAGPTFYEQYF. In DNA form, the CDR3 reads TGTGCCAGCAGCTTTCGTCTAGCGGGACCCACCTTCTACGAGCAGTACTTC.

The chain couples TRBV5-1 to TRBJ2-7; 7 bases line up with TRBD2. This CDR3 has 14 residues. The V gene end was trimmed by 4 bases and the J gene end by 3 bases; junction bases not matched to a gene: 7. The V gene's germline CDR1 is SGHRS and CDR2 YFSETQ. The CDR3 sequence is CASSPGGGLYEQYF. In nucleotides, the CDR3 is TGCGCCAGCAGCCCCGGGGGAGGGCTCTACGAGCAGTACTTC.